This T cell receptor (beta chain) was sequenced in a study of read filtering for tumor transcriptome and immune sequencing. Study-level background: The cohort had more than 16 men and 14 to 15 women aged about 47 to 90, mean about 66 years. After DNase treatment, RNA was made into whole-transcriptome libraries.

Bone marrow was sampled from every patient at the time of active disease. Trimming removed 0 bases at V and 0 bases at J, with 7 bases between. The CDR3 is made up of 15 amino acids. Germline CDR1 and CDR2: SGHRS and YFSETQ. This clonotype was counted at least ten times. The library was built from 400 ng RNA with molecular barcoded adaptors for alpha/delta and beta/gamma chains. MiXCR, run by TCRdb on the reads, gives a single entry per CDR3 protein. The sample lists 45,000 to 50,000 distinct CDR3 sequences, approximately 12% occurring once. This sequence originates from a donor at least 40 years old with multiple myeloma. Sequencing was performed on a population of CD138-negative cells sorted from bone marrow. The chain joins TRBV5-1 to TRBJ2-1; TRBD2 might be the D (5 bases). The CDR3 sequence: CASSLVRGSYNEQFF. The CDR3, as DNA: TGCGCCAGCAGCTTGGTACGGGGCTCCTACAATGAGCAGTTCTTC.